What follows are 15 T cell receptor beta chains derived from one specimen sequenced in a study of blood T cells in healthy people across ages. With a J-beta primer mix and a sample-barcoded 5' primer, a second PCR ran roughly 6 to 11 cycles. MiXCR, applied by TCRdb to the 5' RACE reads, yields one record per CDR3 protein. The data contain 700,000 or so distinct CDR3 sequences, about a fifth of them singletons. Material: blood. These receptors were obtained from a man aged 65 to 85 in good health.

The chain links TRBV29-1 to TRBJ1-1; possible D gene TRBD1, 6 bases. The CDR3 spans 14 residues. Per germline, CDR1 SQVTM and CDR2 ANQGSEA. V lost 7 bases, J lost 2 bases, and 17 bases lay in between. The CDR3 DNA sequence: TGCAGCGCCCAGGTTGGGACACCTAACACTGAAGCTTTCTTT. Translation: CSAQVGTPNTEAFF.

This clonotype was found a few times. The chain carries TRBV10-3 and TRBJ2-3, with no clear D. V was pared by 7 bases and J by 6 bases, with 11 bases between. The CDR3 is 12 amino acids. Per the germline V gene, CDR1 is ENHRY and CDR2 is SYGVKD. As DNA, the CDR3 is TGTGCCATCAAGGCCGGCCCGGATACGCAGTATTTT. Encoded protein: CAIKAGPDTQYF.

The chain combines TRBV20-1 with TRBJ2-3, with 8 bases lining up with TRBD2. Germline V gene sequence: CDR1 DFQATT, CDR2 SNEGSKA (reference sequence). V shed 0 bases and J 2 bases; nucleotides not matched to a gene: 10. The CDR3 has 17 residues. CDR3 in amino acids: CSARDPSGLLVTDTQYF. The CDR3 DNA reads TGCAGTGCTAGAGATCCTAGCGGGCTCCTCGTCACAGATACGCAGTATTTT.

This clonotype was picked up a small number of times. V usage is TRBV14 and J usage is TRBJ1-2; the match to TRBD1 covers 8 bases. The trim removed 4 bases at V and 7 bases at J, leaving 8 bases unmatched. The CDR3 runs 14 residues. CDR1 SGHDN and CDR2 FVKESK come from the germline V gene. CDR3 protein: CASSRDRSAGGYTF. Here the CDR3 DNA reads TGTGCCAGCAGCCGGGACAGGTCCGCAGGTGGCTACACCTTC.

The chain has TRBV25-1 and TRBJ1-6; D remains unclear. Germline-derived CDR1 and CDR2 are MGHDK and SYGVNS. Trimming pared 2 bases from V and 10 bases from J, leaving 12 bases between. The CDR3 is 14 residues long. CDR3 in amino acids: CASSEQFGGSPLHF. Here the CDR3 DNA reads TGTGCCAGCAGTGAACAGTTTGGAGGCTCACCCCTCCACTTT.

The chain has TRBV30 and TRBJ1-1; D is possibly TRBD1 (5 bases). Trimming took off 3 bases at V and 5 bases at J, with 16 bases between the two ends. Per the germline V gene, CDR1 is GTSNPN and CDR2 is SVGIG (reference sequence). This CDR3 region has 14 residues. CDR3 sequence reads: CAWRKTGEGTEAFF. The CDR3, as DNA: TGTGCCTGGAGGAAAACGGGGGAGGGGACTGAAGCTTTCTTT.

The V gene is TRBV12-3 or TRBV12-4, the J gene TRBJ2-4, with D maybe TRBD2 (6 bases). The CDR3 contains 17 residues. Trimming stripped 3 bases from V and 2 bases from J, with 17 bases between. The CDR3 sequence is CASSLVGGGESKNIQYF. The DNA of the CDR3 is TGTGCCAGCAGTTTGGTTGGCGGAGGGGAGTCCAAAAACATTCAGTACTTC.

The sample holds a few counts of this clonotype. V usage is TRBV27 and J usage is TRBJ1-2, with 12 nucleotides matching TRBD1. This CDR3 has 13 amino acids. Losses at the gene ends were 8 bases for V and 8 bases for J; bases not matched to a gene: 6. The V gene's germline CDR1 is MNHEY and CDR2 SMNVEV (reference sequence). CDR3 loop: CASRGTGGAGYTF. The DNA of the CDR3 is TGTGCCAGCCGGGGGACAGGGGGCGCAGGCTACACCTTC.

In the case of this clonotype: One end of the junction is discordant with germline, which a read error may explain. V is TRBV5-1 and J is TRBJ2-3; D ambiguous. The V gene's germline CDR1 is SGHRS and CDR2 YFSETQ. CDR3 length: 13 amino acids. The CDR3 sequence is CASSLSSIDTQYF. The CDR3, as DNA: TGCGCCAGCAGCTTGTCAAGCATAGATACGCAGTATTTT.

Notes on this clonotype: One junction end does not reproduce the germline sequence, and a read error may be involved. The rearrangement uses TRBV3-1 and TRBJ2-5; D is uncertain. CDR3 length: 12 residues. Germline loops: CDR1 LGHDT, CDR2 YNNKEL (reference sequence). The DNA for the CDR3 is TGTGCCAGCAGCCAAGGTCCGATTAAGGAGTTCTTC. Encoded protein: CASSQGPIKEFF.

This clonotype came up a few times. Here the CDR3 reads CSAREGEGTYNEQFF. CDR3 sequence (DNA): TGCAGTGCTAGAGAAGGGGAGGGGACCTACAATGAGCAGTTCTTC. The V gene is TRBV20-1, the J gene TRBJ2-1; 7 nucleotides line up with TRBD2. The CDR3 runs to 15 residues. Trimming removed 0 bases from V and 2 bases from J; junction bases left unmatched: 4. Germline lookup yields CDR1 DFQATT and CDR2 SNEGSKA (reference sequence).

The chain recombines TRBV5-1 with TRBJ2-1, with a possible D match to TRBD2 (5 bases). Germline V gene sequence: CDR1 SGHRS, CDR2 YFSETQ. V lost 4 bases, J lost 2 bases, and 13 bases lay in between. The CDR3 is 15 amino acids. In nucleotides, the CDR3 is TGCGCCAGCAGCCCCTTTGCGGGCGCCTACAATGAGCAGTTCTTC. It encodes CASSPFAGAYNEQFF.

V and J are TRBV20-1 and TRBJ1-4; TRBD1 agrees at 9 bases. V gave up 0 bases and J gave up 7 bases; unmatched junction bases: 6. Germline assignment: CDR1 DFQATT and CDR2 SNEGSKA (reference sequence). The CDR3 extends over 15 amino acids. CDR3 in amino acids: CSARDYRGLGEKLFF. Written as DNA, the CDR3 is TGCAGTGCTAGAGACTACAGGGGGCTAGGTGAAAAACTGTTTTTT.

The gene calls are TRBV20-1 and TRBJ2-5, with 9 bases lining up with TRBD2. CDR1 is DFQATT and CDR2 is SNEGSKA in the germline V gene (reference sequence). This CDR3 is 14 amino acids long. V gave up 7 bases and J gave up 3 bases; unmatched junction bases: 9. The CDR3 DNA is TGCAGTGTCAGGCGGGGGGGTCCTAAAGAGACCCAGTACTTC. Its translation: CSVRRGGPKETQYF.

The chain couples TRBV27 to TRBJ2-2; maybe TRBD2 (7 bases). The CDR3 runs to 16 residues. Trimming shortened V by 6 bases and J by 4 bases, and 18 bases separated the two germline ends. Germline V CDR1 and CDR2: MNHEY, SMNVEV (reference sequence). CDR3 protein: CASSPMRGGSTGELFF. The CDR3 DNA reads as TGTGCCAGCAGCCCGATGAGGGGGGGGAGCACCGGGGAGCTGTTTTTT.